This T cell receptor (beta chain) emerged from a study of CD8+ T cells in alopecia areata. Across the study: Treated patients received oral tofacitinib, 5 to 10 mg twice daily. Tofacitinib therapy lasting 6 to 18 months was followed by 6 months off drug. The percentage of affected scalp area served as the score of severity for treated patients. Findings and caveats of the study: Many of the expanded lesional clones endured in scalp and blood while on tofacitinib.

Treatment reported: oral pan-JAK inhibitor, 5-10 mg twice daily. Only a few counts were recorded for this clone. Its antigen is unknown. Extracted from the samples, RNA was reverse transcribed into cDNA to serve as the sequencing template. Data came from immunoSEQ multiplex PCR; TCRdb stores just in-frame clones and leaves some out. The sample gives a few hundred thousand clones, approximately 60% of which show up once; around 0.92% is in the top ten. The V gene lost 1 base and the J gene lost 2 bases, with 15 bases spanning the gap. The length of the CDR3 is 15 residues. Germline V gives CDR1 GTSNPN, CDR2 SVGIG (reference sequence).

This clonotype originated in a human donor with alopecia areata. This specimen consisted of CD4+ T cells sorted from blood, obtained around week 53, from a patient treated with tofacitinib. The V gene is TRBV30, the J gene TRBJ2-7; tentative D call: TRBD2 (7 bases). In DNA, the CDR3 is TGTGCCTGGAGTGGGGGGGGCAGGGCCGCCTACGAGCAGTACTTC. This sequence encodes CAWSGGGRAAYEQYF.